One sample yielded the 14 T cell receptor beta chains listed below, sequenced in a study of blood T cell repertoires in COVID-19. Here immunoSEQ multiplex PCR was the method, and the copy in TCRdb shows in-frame clones only, minus some. Found here are tens of thousands of clones, approximately 92% of them singletons; the top ten hold 3.5% to 5.5%. Sequencing input: peripheral blood. All receptors derive from a man aged 45-65 years with active COVID-19.

The J gene is TRBJ2-7, the V gene TRBV14; 13 bases match TRBD2. J gave up 5 bases and V 6 bases, and 7 bases lay outside the gene matches. The CDR3 has 15 residues. CDR1 and CDR2 from the germline V gene are SGHDN and FVKESK. The CDR3 reads CASRKAGTSGNEQYF. The CDR3 coding sequence is TGTGCCAGCAGGAAGGCCGGGACTAGCGGGAACGAGCAGTACTTC.

The rearrangement joins TRBV28 to TRBJ1-6; 7 nucleotides match TRBD1. V was pared by 7 bases and J by 10 bases, with 10 bases of the junction left unmatched. CDR3 size: 14 residues. Germline V gene lookup returns CDR1 MDHEN and CDR2 SYDVKM. CDR3 nucleotides: TGTGCCAGCAACCACGACAGGGTCGGCTCACCCCTCCACTTT. Protein: CASNHDRVGSPLHF.

The rearrangement joins TRBV6-5 to TRBJ2-7; D might be TRBD2 (5 bases). CDR1 and CDR2 from the germline V gene are MNHEY and SVGAGI. Deletions cut 2 bases from V and 4 bases from J, with 18 bases between. The CDR3 loop spans 16 amino acids. CDR3 loop: CASSYRSGSGGYEQYF. CDR3 bases: TGTGCCAGCAGTTACAGGAGTGGGTCCGGAGGATACGAGCAGTACTTC.

The CDR3 here is CASSLRGSRGNTQYF. In DNA form, the CDR3 reads TGTGCCAGCAGCTTGCGGGGGTCCCGGGGGAACACGCAGTATTTT. The V call is TRBV5-8, the J call TRBJ2-3; D perhaps matches TRBD2 (6 bases). CDR3 size: 15 residues. Germline V CDR1 and CDR2: SGHTS, YDEGEE. Trimming left V 1 base short and J 9 bases short, with 18 bases between.

This rearrangement joins TRBV5-6 to TRBJ2-1, with 8 bases identical to TRBD2. This CDR3 has 13 amino acids. The V segment lost 2 bases and the J segment 9 bases; nucleotides outside the gene matches: 4. Germline lookup yields CDR1 SGHDT and CDR2 YYEEEE. CDR3 residues: CASSFLAGFEQFF. CDR3 DNA: TGTGCCAGCAGCTTCCTAGCGGGTTTTGAGCAGTTCTTC.

The rearrangement joins TRBV4-2 to TRBJ1-2; TRBD1 is a possible D gene (6 bases). From germline, CDR1 is LGHNA and CDR2 YNFKEQ. V was shortened by 0 bases and J by 8 bases, with 19 bases between the two germline ends. CDR3 length equals 16 residues. The CDR3 DNA reads TGTGCCAGCAGCCAAGATTTAAGGGCAGGGGCTGAAGGCTACACCTTC. Translation gives CASSQDLRAGAEGYTF.

The V call is TRBV7-6, the J call TRBJ2-3, with 7 bases identical to TRBD2. The CDR3 is 16 residues long. V trimming: 4 bases; J trimming: 1 base; junction bases outside the gene matches: 8. Looked up from germline, CDR1 is SGHVS and CDR2 is FNYEAQ. The CDR3 sequence is CASSSRRGRGTDTQYF. CDR3 coding DNA: TGTGCCAGCAGCTCTCGACGCGGGAGAGGCACAGATACGCAGTATTTT.

This rearrangement joins TRBV5-8 to TRBJ2-7, with no clear D. Trimming took off 4 bases at V and 6 bases at J, with 20 bases between the two ends. This CDR3 is 15 amino acids long. Germline V gene data show CDR1 as SGHTS and CDR2 as YDEGEE. CDR3 DNA sequence: TGTGCCAGCAGCCCCCGACGTAGCAGCCCCCTCGAGCAGTACTTC. Translating gives CASSPRRSSPLEQYF. The full variable domain, completed using reference TRBV5-8 and TRBJ2-7, is EAGVTQSPTHLIKTRGQQATLRCSPISGHTSVYWYQQALGLGLQFLLWYDEGEERNRGNFPPRFSGRQFPNYSSELNVNALELEDSALYLCASSPRRSSPLEQYFGPGTRLTVT.

The chain joins TRBV15 to TRBJ1-2; 7 bases are a match to TRBD1. There are 13 residues in the CDR3. V lost 1 base to trimming and J lost 6 bases; unmatched junction nucleotides: 2. Germline loops: CDR1 LNHNV, CDR2 YYDKDF (reference sequence). CDR3 coding DNA: TGTGCCACCAGCAGAGGAACAGGGGATGGCTACACCTTC. Translation: CATSRGTGDGYTF.

V and J are TRBV27 and TRBJ1-5; 12 bases fit TRBD1. Germline V gene sequence: CDR1 MNHEY, CDR2 SMNVEV (reference sequence). The length of the CDR3 is 15 residues. The junction had 4 bases not matched to a gene; V was cut back by 3 bases and J by 7 bases. In DNA form, the CDR3 reads TGTGCCAGCAGTTTGGGGACAGGGGGCAGGCAGCCCCAGCATTTT. Its protein is CASSLGTGGRQPQHF.

The J gene is TRBJ2-7, the V gene TRBV2; D is unclear. This CDR3 is 12 amino acids long. Looked up from germline, CDR1 is SNHLY and CDR2 is FYNNEI. The ends were cut back, 6 bases at V and 3 bases at J, with 9 bases in the middle. CDR3 DNA: TGTGCCAGCAGGGCCGAGGACTACGAGCAGTACTTC. Translating it yields CASRAEDYEQYF.

CDR3 region: CASSPQGVKRGEQYF. As DNA, the CDR3 is TGTGCCAGCAGTCCACAGGGGGTAAAACGGGGCGAGCAGTACTTC. The rearrangement uses TRBV28 and TRBJ2-7, with 8 bases identical to TRBD1. The CDR3 is made up of 15 amino acids. CDR1 is MDHEN and CDR2 is SYDVKM in the germline V gene. Unmatched junction bases numbered 12, after V lost 5 bases and J lost 6 bases. The full variable domain, with the rest looked up from reference TRBV28 and TRBJ2-7, is DVKVTQSSRYLVKRTGEKVFLECVQDMDHENMFWYRQDPGLGLRLIYFSYDVKMKEKGDIPEGYSVSREKKERFSLILESASTNQTSMYLCASSPQGVKRGEQYFGPGTRLTVT.

This clone was picked up one time. The CDR3, as DNA: TGTGCCACCAGAAAACGGGACAGGGGACATGGCTACACCTTC. Translated: CATRKRDRGHGYTF. The chain employs TRBV15 and TRBJ1-2; 10 positions match TRBD1. Germline-derived CDR1 and CDR2 are LNHNV and YYDKDF (reference sequence). V was pared by 6 bases and J by 6 bases, with 7 bases of the junction left unmatched. CDR3 length: 14 residues.

This clone was recorded a few times. V gene TRBV7-2 combines with J gene TRBJ1-5; TRBD1 aligns across 9 bases. V lost 7 bases, J lost 6 bases, and 10 bases stayed unmatched. The germline V gene has CDR1 SGHTA and CDR2 FQGNSA. The CDR3 sequence is 15 residues long. The CDR3 here is CASTLTGGASQPQHF. The CDR3 DNA is TGTGCCAGCACCCTCACAGGGGGCGCAAGTCAGCCCCAGCATTTT.